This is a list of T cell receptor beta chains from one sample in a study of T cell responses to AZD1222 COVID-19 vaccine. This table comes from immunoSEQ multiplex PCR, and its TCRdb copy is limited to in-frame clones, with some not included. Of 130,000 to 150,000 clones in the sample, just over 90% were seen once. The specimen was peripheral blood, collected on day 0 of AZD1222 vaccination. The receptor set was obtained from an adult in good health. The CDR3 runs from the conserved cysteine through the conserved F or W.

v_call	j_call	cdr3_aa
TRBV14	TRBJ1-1	CASSQEGQAIGVNTEAFF
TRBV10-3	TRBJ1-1	CAITRTGGNTEAFF
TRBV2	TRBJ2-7	CASSGREGTGYEQYF
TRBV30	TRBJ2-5	CAWSSGIQETQYF
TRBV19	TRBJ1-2	CASSDRTGTYGYTF
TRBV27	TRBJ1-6	CASSPAANSPLHF
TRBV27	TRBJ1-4	CASSFPNRTDNEKLFF
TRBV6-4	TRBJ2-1	CASSEASGGAHDEQFF
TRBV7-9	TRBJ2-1	CASSRGGSYNEQFF
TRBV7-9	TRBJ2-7	CASSFGLAGVSPSSYEQYF
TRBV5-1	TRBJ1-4	CASSLEGQGLLFF
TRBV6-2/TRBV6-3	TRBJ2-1	CASSPGTINEQFF
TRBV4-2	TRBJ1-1	CASSQEGGIPNTEAFF